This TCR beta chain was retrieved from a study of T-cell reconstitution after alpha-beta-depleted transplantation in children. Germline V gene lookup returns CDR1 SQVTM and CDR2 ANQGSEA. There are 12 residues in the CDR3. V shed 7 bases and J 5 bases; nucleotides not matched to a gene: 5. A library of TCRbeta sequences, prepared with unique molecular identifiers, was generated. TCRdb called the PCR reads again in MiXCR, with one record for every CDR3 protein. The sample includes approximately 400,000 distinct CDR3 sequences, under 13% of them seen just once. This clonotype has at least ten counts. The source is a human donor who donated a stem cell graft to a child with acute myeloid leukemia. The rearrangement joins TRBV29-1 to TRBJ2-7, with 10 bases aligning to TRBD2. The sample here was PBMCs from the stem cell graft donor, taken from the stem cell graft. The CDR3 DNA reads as TGCAGCGGGGCTAGCGGGAGCCACGAGCAGTACTTC. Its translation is CSGASGSHEQYF.